The present TCR beta chain was sequenced within a study of shared clonotypes between healthy human individuals. The table came from immunoSEQ multiplex PCR; TCRdb's copy has only in-frame clones and leaves some out. The sample shows hundreds of thousands of clones, less than 80% of them seen only once. CDR3 size: 14 residues. Germline CDR1 is SNHLY and CDR2 is FYNNEI. V lost 6 bases and J lost 0, with 10 bases in between. This chain links TRBV2 with TRBJ2-3, with D uncertain. The source of this sequence is a woman aged 30 to 39 in good health. Sequences were obtained from memory CD4+ T cells sorted from blood. Subset meaning: CD45RA-negative fraction. CDR3 protein: CASRTRISTDTQYF. DNA of the CDR3: TGTGCCAGCAGAACGCGGATTAGCACAGATACGCAGTATTTT. The full variable domain, completed using reference TRBV2 and TRBJ2-3, is EPEVTQTPSHQVTQMGQEVILRCVPISNHLYFYWYRQILGQKVEFLVSFYNNEISEKSEIFDDQFSVERPDGSNFTLKIRSTKLEDSAMYFCASRTRISTDTQYFGPGTRLTVL.